This TCR beta chain comes out of a study of response to subunit inactivated influenza vaccine. TCRdb analysed the RT-PCR reads with MiXCR anew, one entry per CDR3 protein. Of 500,000 to 600,000 distinct CDR3 sequences in the sample, more than 15% were seen once. This TCR was sampled from a man between 45 and 75 years old who received an inactivated influenza vaccine. The sequenced sample was CD4+ T cells sorted from PBMCs, obtained 23 months after vaccination.

CDR3 nucleotide sequence: TGTGCCAGCAGTGAGACGGATGAAAAACTGTTTTTT. It specifies CASSETDEKLFF. V gene TRBV6-1 combines with J gene TRBJ1-4, with D unclear. Trimming took off 3 bases at V and 6 bases at J, with 5 bases between the two ends. CDR3 length equals 12 residues. The germline CDR1 and CDR2 sequences are MNHNS and SASEGT.